The entry below gives a single T cell receptor (beta chain) sequence along with its context. The antigen remains unidentified. The CDR3 runs 15 residues. V was pared by 7 bases and J by 0 bases, with 12 bases between. Germline values: CDR1 ENHRY, CDR2 SYGVKD. The study, taken as a whole, reports: Greatest tumor Treg TCR overlap was with tumor naive CD4+ cells.

Constant-region reverse primers amplified full-length variable regions, followed by semi-nested Nested Universal Primer A PCR. MiXCR, applied by TCRdb to the 5' RACE reads, yields one record per CDR3 protein. The table records about 41,000 distinct CDR3 sequences, 25% to 30% of them present only once. Memory CD4+ T cells were sorted as CD4+CD45RO+CD25- cells. Sequencing was performed on memory CD4+ T cells sorted from a lymph node. Regarding subset: memory CD4+ T cells, CD4+CD45RO+CD25-. The V call is TRBV10-3, the J call TRBJ2-2; D may match TRBD1 or TRBD2 (5 bases each). This sequence was found in a female donor with breast cancer. This CDR3 is CAITQGETNTGELFF. CDR3 nucleotide sequence: TGTGCCATCACGCAGGGAGAAACGAACACCGGGGAGCTGTTTTTT.